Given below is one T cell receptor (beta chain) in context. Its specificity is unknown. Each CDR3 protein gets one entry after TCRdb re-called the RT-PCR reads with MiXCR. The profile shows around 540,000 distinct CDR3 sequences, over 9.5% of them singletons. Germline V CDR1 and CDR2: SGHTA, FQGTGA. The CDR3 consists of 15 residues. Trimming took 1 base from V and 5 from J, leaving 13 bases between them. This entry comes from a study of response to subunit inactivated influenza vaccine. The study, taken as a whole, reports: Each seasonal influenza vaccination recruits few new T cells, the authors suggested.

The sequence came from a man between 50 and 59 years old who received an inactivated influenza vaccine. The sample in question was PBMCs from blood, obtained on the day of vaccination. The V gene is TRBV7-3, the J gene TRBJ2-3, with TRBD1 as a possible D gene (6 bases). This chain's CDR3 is CASSLKLGAGDTQYF. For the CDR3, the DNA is TGTGCCAGCAGCTTAAAGCTGGGGGCAGGAGATACGCAGTATTTT.